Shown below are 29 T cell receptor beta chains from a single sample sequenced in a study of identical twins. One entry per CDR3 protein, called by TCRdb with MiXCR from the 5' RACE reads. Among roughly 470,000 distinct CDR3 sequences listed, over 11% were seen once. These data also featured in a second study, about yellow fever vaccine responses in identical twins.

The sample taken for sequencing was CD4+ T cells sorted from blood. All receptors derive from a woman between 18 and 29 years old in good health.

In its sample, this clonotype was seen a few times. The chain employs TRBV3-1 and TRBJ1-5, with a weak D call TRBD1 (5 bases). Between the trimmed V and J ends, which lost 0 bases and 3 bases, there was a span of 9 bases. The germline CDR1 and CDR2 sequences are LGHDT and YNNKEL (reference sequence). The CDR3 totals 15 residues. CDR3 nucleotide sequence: TGTGCCAGCAGCCAAGACGGAGGGGACAATCAGCCCCAGCATTTT. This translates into CASSQDGGDNQPQHF.

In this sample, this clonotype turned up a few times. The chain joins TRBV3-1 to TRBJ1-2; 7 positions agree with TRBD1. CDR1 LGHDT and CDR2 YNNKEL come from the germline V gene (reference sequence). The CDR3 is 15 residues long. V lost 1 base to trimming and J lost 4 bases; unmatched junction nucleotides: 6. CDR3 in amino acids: CASSQVGQTFYGYTF. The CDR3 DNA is TGTGCCAGCAGCCAAGTGGGACAGACTTTCTATGGCTACACCTTC.

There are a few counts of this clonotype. This CDR3 reads CASSTLGGNSYEQYF. In DNA form, the CDR3 reads TGTGCCAGCAGCACTCTCGGGGGGAACTCCTACGAGCAGTACTTC. This sequence joins TRBV3-1 and TRBJ2-7, with 7 bases fitting TRBD2. V lost 5 bases, J lost 0 bases, and 7 bases stayed unmatched. Germline CDR1 and CDR2: LGHDT and YNNKEL (reference sequence). There are 15 residues in the CDR3.

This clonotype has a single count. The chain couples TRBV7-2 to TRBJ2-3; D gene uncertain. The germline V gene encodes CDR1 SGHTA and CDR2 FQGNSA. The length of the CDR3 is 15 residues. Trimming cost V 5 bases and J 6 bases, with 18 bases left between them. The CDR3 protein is CASSPRSQTSDTQYF. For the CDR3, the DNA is TGTGCCAGCAGCCCCCGTTCCCAGACATCTGATACGCAGTATTTT.

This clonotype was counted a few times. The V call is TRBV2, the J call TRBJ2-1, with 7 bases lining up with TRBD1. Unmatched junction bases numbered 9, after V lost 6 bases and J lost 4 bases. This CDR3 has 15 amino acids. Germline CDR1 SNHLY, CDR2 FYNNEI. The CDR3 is CASSNTGTDYNEQFF. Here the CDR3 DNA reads TGTGCCAGCAGCAATACCGGGACAGATTACAATGAGCAGTTCTTC.

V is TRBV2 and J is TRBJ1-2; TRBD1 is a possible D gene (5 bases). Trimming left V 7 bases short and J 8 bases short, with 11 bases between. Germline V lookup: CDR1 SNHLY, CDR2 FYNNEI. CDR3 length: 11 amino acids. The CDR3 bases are TGTGCCAGCAAGCAGGGTAGAGGCTACACCTTC. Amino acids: CASKQGRGYTF.

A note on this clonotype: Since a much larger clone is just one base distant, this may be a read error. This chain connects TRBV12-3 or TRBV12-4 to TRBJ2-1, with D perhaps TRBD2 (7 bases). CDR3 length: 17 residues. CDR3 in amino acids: CACSLEIRGGSYNEQFF. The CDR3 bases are TGTGCCTGCAGTTTAGAAATTAGGGGGGGCTCCTACAATGAGCAGTTCTTC.

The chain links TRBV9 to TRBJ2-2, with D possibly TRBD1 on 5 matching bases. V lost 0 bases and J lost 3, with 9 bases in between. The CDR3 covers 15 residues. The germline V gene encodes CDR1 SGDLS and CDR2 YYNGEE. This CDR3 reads CASSVGGHYTGELFF. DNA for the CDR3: TGTGCCAGCAGCGTAGGTGGACATTACACCGGGGAGCTGTTTTTT.

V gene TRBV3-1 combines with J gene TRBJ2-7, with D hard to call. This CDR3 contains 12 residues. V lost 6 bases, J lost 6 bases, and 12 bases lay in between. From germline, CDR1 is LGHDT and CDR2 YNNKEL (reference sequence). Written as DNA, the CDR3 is TGTGCCAGCAGTTACGAGAAGACCGAGCAGTACTTC. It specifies CASSYEKTEQYF.

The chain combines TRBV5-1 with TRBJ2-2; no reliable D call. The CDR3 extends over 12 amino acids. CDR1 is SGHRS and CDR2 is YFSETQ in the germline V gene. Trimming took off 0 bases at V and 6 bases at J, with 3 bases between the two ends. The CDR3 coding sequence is TGCGCCAGCAGCTTGGGTCCCGGGGAGCTGTTTTTT. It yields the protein CASSLGPGELFF.

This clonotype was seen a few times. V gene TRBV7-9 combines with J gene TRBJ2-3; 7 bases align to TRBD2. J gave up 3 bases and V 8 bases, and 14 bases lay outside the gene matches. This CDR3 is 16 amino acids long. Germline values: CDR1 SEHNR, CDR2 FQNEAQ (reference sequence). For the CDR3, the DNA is TGTGCCAGCTCCCCTACAGGCGGGGGTGGAACAGATACGCAGTATTTT. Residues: CASSPTGGGGTDTQYF. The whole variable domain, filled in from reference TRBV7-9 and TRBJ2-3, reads DTGVSQNPRHKITKRGQNVTFRCDPISEHNRLYWYRQTLGQGPEFLTYFQNEAQLEKSRLLSDRFSAERPKGSFSTLEIQRTEQGDSAMYLCASSPTGGGGTDTQYFGPGTRLTVL.

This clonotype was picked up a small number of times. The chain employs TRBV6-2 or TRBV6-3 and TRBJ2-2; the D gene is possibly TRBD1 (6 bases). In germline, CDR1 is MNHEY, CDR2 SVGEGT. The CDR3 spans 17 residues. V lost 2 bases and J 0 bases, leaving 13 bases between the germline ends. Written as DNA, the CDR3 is TGTGCCAGCAGTTACGGCAGAACAGGGTCGAACACCGGGGAGCTGTTTTTT. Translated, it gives CASSYGRTGSNTGELFF.

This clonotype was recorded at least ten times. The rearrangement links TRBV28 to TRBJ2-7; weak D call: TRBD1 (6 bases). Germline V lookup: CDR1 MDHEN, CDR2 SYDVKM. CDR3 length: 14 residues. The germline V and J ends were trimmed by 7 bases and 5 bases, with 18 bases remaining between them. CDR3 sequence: CASNTQGSFNEQYF. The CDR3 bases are TGTGCCAGCAACACACAGGGATCCTTCAACGAGCAGTACTTC. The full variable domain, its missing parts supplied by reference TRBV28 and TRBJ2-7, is DVKVTQSSRYLVKRTGEKVFLECVQDMDHENMFWYRQDPGLGLRLIYFSYDVKMKEKGDIPEGYSVSREKKERFSLILESASTNQTSMYLCASNTQGSFNEQYFGPGTRLTVT.

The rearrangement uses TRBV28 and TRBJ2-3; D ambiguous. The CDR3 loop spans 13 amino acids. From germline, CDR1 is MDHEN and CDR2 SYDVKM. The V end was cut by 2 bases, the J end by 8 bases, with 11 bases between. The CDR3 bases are TGTGCCAGCAGTTTAACGGAGCCCGGTACGCAGTATTTT. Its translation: CASSLTEPGTQYF. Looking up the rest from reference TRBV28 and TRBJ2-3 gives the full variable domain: DVKVTQSSRYLVKRTGEKVFLECVQDMDHENMFWYRQDPGLGLRLIYFSYDVKMKEKGDIPEGYSVSREKKERFSLILESASTNQTSMYLCASSLTEPGTQYFGPGTRLTVL.

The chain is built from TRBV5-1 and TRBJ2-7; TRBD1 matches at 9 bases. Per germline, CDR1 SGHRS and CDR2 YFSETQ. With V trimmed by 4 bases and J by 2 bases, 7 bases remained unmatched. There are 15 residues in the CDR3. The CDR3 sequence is CASSPDRGNAYEQYF. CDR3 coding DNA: TGCGCCAGCAGCCCGGACAGGGGCAATGCCTACGAGCAGTACTTC. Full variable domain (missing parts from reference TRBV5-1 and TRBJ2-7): KAGVTQTPRYLIKTRGQQVTLSCSPISGHRSVSWYQQTPGQGLQFLFEYFSETQRNKGNFPGRFSGRQFSNSRSEMNVSTLELGDSALYLCASSPDRGNAYEQYFGPGTRLTVT.

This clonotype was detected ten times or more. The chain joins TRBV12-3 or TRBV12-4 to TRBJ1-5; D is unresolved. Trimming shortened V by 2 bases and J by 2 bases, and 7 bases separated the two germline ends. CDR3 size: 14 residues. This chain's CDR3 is CASSLNQGNQPQHF. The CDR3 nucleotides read TGTGCCAGCAGTTTAAACCAGGGCAATCAGCCCCAGCATTTT.

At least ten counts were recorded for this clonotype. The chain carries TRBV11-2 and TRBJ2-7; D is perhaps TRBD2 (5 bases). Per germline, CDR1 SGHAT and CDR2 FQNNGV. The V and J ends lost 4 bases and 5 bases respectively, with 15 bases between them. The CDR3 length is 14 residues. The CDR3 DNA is TGTGCCAGCAGCTCCACTAGTTGGACCGACGAGCAGTACTTC. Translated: CASSSTSWTDEQYF. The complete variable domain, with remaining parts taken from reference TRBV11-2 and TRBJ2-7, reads EAGVAQSPRYKIIEKRQSVAFWCNPISGHATLYWYQQILGQGPKLLIQFQNNGVVDDSQLPKDRFSAERLKGVDSTLKIQPAKLEDSAVYLCASSSTSWTDEQYFGPGTRLTVT.

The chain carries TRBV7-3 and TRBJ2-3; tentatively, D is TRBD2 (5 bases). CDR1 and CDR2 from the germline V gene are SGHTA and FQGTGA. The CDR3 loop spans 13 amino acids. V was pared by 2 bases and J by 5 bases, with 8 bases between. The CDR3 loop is CASSLYREDTQYF. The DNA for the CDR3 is TGTGCCAGCAGCTTATATCGGGAAGATACGCAGTATTTT.

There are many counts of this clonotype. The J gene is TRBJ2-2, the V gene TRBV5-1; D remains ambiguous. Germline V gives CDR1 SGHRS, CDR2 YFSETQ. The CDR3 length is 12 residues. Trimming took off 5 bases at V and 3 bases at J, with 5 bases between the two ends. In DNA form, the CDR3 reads TGCGCCAGCAGGGAACACACCGGGGAGCTGTTTTTT. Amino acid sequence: CASREHTGELFF.

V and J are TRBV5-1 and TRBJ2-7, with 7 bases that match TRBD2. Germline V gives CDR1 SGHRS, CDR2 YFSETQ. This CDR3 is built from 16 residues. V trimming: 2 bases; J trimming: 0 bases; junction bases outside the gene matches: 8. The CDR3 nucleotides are TGCGCCAGCAGCTTTGGCGGCAGGACTAGCTCCTACGAGCAGTACTTC. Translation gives CASSFGGRTSSYEQYF.

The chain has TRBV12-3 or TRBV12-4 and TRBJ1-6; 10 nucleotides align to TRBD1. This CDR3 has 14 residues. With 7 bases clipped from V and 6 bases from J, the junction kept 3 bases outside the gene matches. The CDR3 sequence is CASIRTGGNSPLHF. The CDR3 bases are TGTGCCAGCATCAGGACAGGGGGTAATTCACCCCTCCACTTT.

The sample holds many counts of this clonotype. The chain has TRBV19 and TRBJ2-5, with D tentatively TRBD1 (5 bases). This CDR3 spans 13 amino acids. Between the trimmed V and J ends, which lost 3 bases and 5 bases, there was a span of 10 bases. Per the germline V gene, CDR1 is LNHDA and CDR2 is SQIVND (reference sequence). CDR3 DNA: TGTGCCAGTAGTATCAGGGCGGTTGAGACCCAGTACTTC. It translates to CASSIRAVETQYF.

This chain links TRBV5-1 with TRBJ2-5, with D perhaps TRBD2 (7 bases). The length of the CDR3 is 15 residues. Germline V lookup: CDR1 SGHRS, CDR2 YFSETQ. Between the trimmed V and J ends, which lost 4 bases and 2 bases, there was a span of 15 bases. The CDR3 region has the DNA TGCGCCAGCAGCCCAGGCGGGGGCGGACAAGAGACCCAGTACTTC. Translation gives CASSPGGGGQETQYF.

In DNA form, the CDR3 reads TGTGCCAGAATGGCTGACCCGGTGGGATACGCCGGGGAGCTGTTTTTT. Translated, it gives CARMADPVGYAGELFF. This chain joins TRBV6-2 or TRBV6-3 and TRBJ2-2; D is unresolved. This CDR3 has 16 residues. The V end lost 9 bases, the J end lost 6 bases, and 23 bases lay between the germline ends. The germline V gene encodes CDR1 MNHEY and CDR2 SVGEGT.

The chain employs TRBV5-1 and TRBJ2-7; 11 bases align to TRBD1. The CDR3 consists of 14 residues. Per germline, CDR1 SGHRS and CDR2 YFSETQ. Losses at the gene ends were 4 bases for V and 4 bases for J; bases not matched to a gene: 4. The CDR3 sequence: CASSGRDRGYEQYF. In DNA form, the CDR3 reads TGCGCCAGCAGCGGCCGGGACAGGGGGTACGAGCAGTACTTC.

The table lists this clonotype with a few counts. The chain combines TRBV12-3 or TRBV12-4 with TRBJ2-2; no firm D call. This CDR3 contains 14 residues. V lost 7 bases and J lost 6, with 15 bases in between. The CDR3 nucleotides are TGTGCCAGCATTTGGGGAAATCAACCCGGGGAGCTGTTTTTT. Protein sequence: CASIWGNQPGELFF.

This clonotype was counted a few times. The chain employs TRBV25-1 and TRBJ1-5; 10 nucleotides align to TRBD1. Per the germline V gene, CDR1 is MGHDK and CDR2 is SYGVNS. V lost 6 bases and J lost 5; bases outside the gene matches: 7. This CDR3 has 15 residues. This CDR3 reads CASSSGQGRYQPQHF. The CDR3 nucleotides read TGTGCCAGCAGCTCGGGACAGGGGCGTTATCAGCCCCAGCATTTT.

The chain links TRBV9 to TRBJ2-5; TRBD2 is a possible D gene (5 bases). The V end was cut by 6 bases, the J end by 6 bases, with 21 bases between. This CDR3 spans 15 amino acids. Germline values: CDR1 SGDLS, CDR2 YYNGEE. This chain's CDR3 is CASNNDGLRGQTQYF. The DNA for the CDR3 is TGTGCCAGCAACAATGACGGACTCCGAGGACAGACCCAGTACTTC.

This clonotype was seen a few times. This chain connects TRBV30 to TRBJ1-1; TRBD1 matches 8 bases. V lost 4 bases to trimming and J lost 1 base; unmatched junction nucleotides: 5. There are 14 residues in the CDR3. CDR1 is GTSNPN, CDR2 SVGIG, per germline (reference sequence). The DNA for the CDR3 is TGTGCCTGGAACCTTCAGGGGGCGAACACTGAAGCTTTCTTT. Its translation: CAWNLQGANTEAFF.